The clone carrying this T cell receptor (beta chain) turned up a few times. Clones were read by immunoSEQ multiplex PCR, and TCRdb kept only the in-frame ones, dropping some. The sample gives about 92,000 clones, roughly four fifths of which show up once; around 10% is in the top ten. The data derive from a study of control samples from healthy donors and cancer patients. The CDR3 runs to 16 residues. Germline loops: CDR1 SGHDT, CDR2 YYEEEE. V was cut by 6 bases and J by 4 bases, with 20 bases left in between. This TCR was sampled from an older woman in good health. This chain uses TRBV5-6 with TRBJ1-5, with D uncertain. Sequencing was performed on blood. The CDR3 DNA reads TGTGCCAGCACCTCAACTCGGTGGGCGGGTAATCAGCCCCAGCATTTT. Encoded protein: CASTSTRWAGNQPQHF.